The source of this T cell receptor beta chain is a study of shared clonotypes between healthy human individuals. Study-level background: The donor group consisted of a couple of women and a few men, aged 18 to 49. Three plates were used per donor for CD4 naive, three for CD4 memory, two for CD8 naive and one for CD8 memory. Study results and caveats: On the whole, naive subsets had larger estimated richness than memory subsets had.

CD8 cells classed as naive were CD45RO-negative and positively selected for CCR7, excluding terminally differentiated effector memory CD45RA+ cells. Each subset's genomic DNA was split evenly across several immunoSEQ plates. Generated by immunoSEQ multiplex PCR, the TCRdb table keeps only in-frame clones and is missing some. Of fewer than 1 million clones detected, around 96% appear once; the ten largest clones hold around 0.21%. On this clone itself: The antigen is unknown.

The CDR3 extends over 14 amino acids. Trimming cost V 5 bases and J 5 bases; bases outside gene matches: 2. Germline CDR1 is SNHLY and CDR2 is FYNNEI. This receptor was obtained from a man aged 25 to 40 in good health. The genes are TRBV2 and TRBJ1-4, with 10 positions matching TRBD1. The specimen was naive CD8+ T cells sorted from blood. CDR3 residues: CASSRQGANEKLFF. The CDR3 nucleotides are TGTGCCAGCAGTCGACAGGGGGCGAATGAAAAACTGTTTTTT.